This T cell receptor beta chain was sequenced in a study of T cells in Graves' hyperthyroidism and ophthalmopathy. Study results and caveats: Most clonotypes expanded in the thyroid (above 0.001) were also present in blood.

Remarks on this clonotype: No antigen is known for it.

The germline V gene has CDR1 MGHRA and CDR2 YSYEKL. The CDR3 spans 15 residues. With 3 bases removed from V and 10 bases from J, the gap between germline ends came to 21 bases. Amplification of TCR beta CDR3 regions was performed using RNA transcripts as template. The HTBI primer set was used in a first-round RT-PCR of the TCR CDR3. TCRdb reanalysed the multiplex PCR reads using MiXCR and keeps one entry per CDR3 protein. The data hold about 400,000 distinct CDR3 sequences, with 15% to 18% observed a single time. Each diagnosis drew on symptoms, thyroxine, TRAb, thyroid ultrasound and orbital computed tomography findings.

The sequencing input was blood. The TCR sequence derives from a woman aged 18-29 years with Graves' hyperthyroidism that later progressed to Graves' ophthalmopathy. The genes are TRBV4-1 and TRBJ1-1, with D perhaps TRBD1 (5 bases). This CDR3 reads CASSQILAGPQGAFF. The CDR3 DNA reads TGCGCCAGCAGCCAGATCCTGGCGGGACCCCAAGGAGCTTTCTTT.